This T cell receptor beta chain originates from a study of neoadjuvant anti-PD-1 for oral cavity cancer. Generated by immunoSEQ multiplex PCR, the TCRdb table keeps only in-frame clones and is missing some. The table records under 15,000 clones, around 66% of them present only once. The V gene end was trimmed by 4 bases and the J gene end by 1 base; junction bases not matched to a gene: 7. This CDR3 has 16 amino acids. The germline CDR1 and CDR2 sequences are SGHVS and FQNEAQ. Described time point: after neoadjuvant nivolumab, at surgical resection. On this clone itself: Its antigen is undetermined.

Regarding the study as a whole: Higher pretreatment blood Treg/Th17 ratios correlated with higher pretreatment blood and lower post-treatment tumor TCRbeta clonality.

The sequences come from PBMCs, collected after nivolumab (anti-PD-1) treatment. The TCR was taken from a person between 35 and 79 years old with oral cavity squamous cell carcinoma. The gene calls are TRBV7-8 and TRBJ1-1, with TRBD1 matching 9 bases. As DNA, the CDR3 is TGTGCCAGCAGCTCCCGGGACAGGGCACGGAACACTGAAGCTTTCTTT. It specifies CASSSRDRARNTEAFF.